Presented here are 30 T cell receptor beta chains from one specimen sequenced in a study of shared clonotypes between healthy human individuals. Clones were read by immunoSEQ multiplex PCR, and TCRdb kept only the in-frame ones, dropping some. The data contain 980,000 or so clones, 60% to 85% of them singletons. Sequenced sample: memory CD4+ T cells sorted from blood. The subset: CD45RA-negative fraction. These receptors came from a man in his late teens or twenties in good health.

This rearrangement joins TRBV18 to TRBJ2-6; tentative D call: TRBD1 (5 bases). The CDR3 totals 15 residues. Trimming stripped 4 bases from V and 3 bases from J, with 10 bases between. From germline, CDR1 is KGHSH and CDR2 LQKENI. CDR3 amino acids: CASSQGLLGANVLTF. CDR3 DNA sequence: TGTGCCAGCTCACAGGGGCTACTTGGGGCCAACGTCCTGACTTTC.

The CDR3 DNA sequence: TGTGCCAGCAGCTCTAGCGGGGGGTTCTACAATGAGCAGTTCTTC. It is translated as CASSSSGGFYNEQFF. The V gene is TRBV7-2, the J gene TRBJ2-1; 11 positions agree with TRBD2. Germline-derived CDR1 and CDR2 are SGHTA and FQGNSA. J was trimmed by 3 bases and V by 4 bases; bases with no gene match: 2. This CDR3 region has 15 residues.

The CDR3 coding sequence is TGTGCCAGCAGCTCCCAGGACGGATACAATCAGCCCCAGCATTTT. Encoded protein: CASSSQDGYNQPQHF. The chain has TRBV7-3 and TRBJ1-5; D ambiguous. V was pared by 4 bases and J by 3 bases, with 13 bases between. Per germline, CDR1 SGHTA and CDR2 FQGTGA. The length of the CDR3 is 15 residues.

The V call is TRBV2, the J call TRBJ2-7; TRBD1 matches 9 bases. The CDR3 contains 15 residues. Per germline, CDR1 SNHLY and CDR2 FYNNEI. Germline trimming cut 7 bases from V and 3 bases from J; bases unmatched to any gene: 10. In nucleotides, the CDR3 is TGTGCCAGCACCGCGAACAGGGGGCAAGGCTACGAGCAGTACTTC. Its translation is CASTANRGQGYEQYF.

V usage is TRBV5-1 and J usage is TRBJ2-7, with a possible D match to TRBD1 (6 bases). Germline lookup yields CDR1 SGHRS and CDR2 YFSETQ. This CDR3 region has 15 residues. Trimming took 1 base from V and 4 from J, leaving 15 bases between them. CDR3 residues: CASSLWGHSSYEQYF. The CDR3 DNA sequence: TGCGCCAGCAGCTTGTGGGGACATTCCTCTTACGAGCAGTACTTC.

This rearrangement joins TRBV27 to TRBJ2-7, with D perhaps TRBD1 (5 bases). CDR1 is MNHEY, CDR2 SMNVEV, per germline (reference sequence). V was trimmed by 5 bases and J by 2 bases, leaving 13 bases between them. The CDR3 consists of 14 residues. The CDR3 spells CASSINRIPYEQYF. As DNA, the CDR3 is TGTGCCAGCAGTATAAACAGGATCCCCTACGAGCAGTACTTC.

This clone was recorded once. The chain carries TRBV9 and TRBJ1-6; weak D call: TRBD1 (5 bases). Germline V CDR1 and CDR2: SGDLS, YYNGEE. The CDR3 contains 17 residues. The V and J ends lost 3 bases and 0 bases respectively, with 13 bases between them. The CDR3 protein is CASSGDPRSSYNSPLHF. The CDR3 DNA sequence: TGTGCCAGCAGCGGGGACCCACGTAGCTCCTATAATTCACCCCTCCACTTT.

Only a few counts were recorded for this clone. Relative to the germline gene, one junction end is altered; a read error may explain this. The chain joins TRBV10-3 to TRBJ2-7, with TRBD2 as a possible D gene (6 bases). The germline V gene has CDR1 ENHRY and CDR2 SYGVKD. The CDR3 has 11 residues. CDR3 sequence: CAISGGGDQHF. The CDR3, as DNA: TGTGCCATCAGTGGGGGCGGGGACCAGCACTTC.

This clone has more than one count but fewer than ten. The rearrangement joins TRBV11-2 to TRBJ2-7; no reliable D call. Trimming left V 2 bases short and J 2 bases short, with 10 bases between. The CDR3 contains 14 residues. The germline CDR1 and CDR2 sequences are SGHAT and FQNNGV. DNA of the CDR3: TGTGCCAGCAGCTTATACTTTGGAGCCTACGAGCAGTACTTC. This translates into CASSLYFGAYEQYF.

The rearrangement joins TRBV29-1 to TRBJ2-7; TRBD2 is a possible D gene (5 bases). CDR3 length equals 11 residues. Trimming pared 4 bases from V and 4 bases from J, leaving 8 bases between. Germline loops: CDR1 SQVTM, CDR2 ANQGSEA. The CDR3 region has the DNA TGCAGCGTTGGTTCGGGGTACGAGCAGTACTTC. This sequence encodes CSVGSGYEQYF.

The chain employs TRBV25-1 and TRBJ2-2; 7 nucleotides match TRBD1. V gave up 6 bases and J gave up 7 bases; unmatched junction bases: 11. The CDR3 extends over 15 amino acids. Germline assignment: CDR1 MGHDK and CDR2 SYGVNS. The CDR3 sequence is CASRDDRASIGELFF. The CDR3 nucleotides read TGTGCCAGCAGGGATGACAGGGCGTCGATCGGGGAGCTGTTTTTT.

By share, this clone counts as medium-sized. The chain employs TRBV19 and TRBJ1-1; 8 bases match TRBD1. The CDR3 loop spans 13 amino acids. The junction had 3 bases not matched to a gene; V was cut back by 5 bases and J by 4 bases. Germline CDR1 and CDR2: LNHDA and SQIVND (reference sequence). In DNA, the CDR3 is TGTGCCAGTAGTCACAGGGGGATCACTGAAGCTTTCTTT. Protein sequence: CASSHRGITEAFF. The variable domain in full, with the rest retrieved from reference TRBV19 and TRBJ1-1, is DGGITQSPKYLFRKEGQNVTLSCEQNLNHDAMYWYRQDPGQGLRLIYYSQIVNDFQKGDIAEGYSVSREKKESFPLTVTSAQKNPTAFYLCASSHRGITEAFFGQGTRLTVV.

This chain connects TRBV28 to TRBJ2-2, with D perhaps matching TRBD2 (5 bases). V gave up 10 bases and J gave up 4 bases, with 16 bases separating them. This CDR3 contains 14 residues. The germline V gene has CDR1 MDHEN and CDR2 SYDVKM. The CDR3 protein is CATEGSTRTGELFF. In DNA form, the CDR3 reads TGTGCCACCGAGGGTTCGACTCGCACCGGGGAGCTGTTTTTT.

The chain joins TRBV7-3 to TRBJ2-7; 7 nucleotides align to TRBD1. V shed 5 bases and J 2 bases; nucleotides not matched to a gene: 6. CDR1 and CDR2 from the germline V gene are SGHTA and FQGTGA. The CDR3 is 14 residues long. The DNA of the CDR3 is TGTGCCAGCAGCCCCACAGGGGCAACCTACGAGCAGTACTTC. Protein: CASSPTGATYEQYF.

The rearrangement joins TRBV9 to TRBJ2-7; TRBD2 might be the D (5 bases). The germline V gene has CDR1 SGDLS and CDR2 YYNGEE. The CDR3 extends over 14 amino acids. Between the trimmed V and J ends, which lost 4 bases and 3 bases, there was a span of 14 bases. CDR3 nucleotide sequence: TGTGCCAGCAGCCCCGGGAACCCTAACTACGAGCAGTACTTC. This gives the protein CASSPGNPNYEQYF. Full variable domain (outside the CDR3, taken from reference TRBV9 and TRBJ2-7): DSGVTQTPKHLITATGQRVTLRCSPRSGDLSVYWYQQSLDQGLQFLIQYYNGEERAKGNILERFSAQQFPDLHSELNLSSLELGDSALYFCASSPGNPNYEQYFGPGTRLTVT.

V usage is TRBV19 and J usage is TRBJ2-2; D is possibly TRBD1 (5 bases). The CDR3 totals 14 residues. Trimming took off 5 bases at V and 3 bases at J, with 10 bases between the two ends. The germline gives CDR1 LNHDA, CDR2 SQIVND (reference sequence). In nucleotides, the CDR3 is TGTGCCAGTAGTGAAAGGGGCTACACCGGGGAGCTGTTTTTT. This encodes CASSERGYTGELFF.

CDR3 in DNA: TGTGCCAGTAGTGAAGGGGGGAATCAGCCCCAGCATTTT. Amino acids: CASSEGGNQPQHF. The genes are TRBV19 and TRBJ1-5; a possible D gene is TRBD1 (6 bases). Trimming shortened V by 5 bases and J by 4 bases, and 9 bases separated the two germline ends. The CDR3 has 13 residues. CDR1 is LNHDA and CDR2 is SQIVND in the germline V gene (reference sequence).

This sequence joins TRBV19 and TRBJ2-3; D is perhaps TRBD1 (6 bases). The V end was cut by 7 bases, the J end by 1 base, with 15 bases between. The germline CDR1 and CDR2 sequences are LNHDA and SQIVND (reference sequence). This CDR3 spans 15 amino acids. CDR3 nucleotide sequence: TGTGCCAGTACCCCTGGACAGTTTGGCACAGATACGCAGTATTTT. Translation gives CASTPGQFGTDTQYF.

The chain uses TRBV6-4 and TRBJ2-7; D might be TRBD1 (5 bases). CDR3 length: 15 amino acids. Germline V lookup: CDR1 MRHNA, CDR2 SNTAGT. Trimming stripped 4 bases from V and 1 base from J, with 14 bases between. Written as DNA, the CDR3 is TGTGCCAGCAGTGTCCTGGAGACAGTTTCCTACGAGCAGTACTTC. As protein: CASSVLETVSYEQYF.

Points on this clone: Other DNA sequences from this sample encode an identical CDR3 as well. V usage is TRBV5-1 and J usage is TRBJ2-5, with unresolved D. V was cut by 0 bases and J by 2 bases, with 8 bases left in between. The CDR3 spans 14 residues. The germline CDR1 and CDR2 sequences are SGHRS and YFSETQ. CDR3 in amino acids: CASSLGGPQETQYF. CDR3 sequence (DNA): TGCGCCAGCAGCTTGGGTGGCCCTCAAGAGACCCAGTACTTC.

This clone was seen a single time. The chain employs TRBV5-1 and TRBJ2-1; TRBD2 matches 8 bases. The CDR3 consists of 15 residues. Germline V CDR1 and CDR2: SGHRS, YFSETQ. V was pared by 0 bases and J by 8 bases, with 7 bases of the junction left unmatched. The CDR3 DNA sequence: TGCGCCAGCAGCTTGGCAGCGGGGGCGATCTATGAGCAGTTCTTC. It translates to CASSLAAGAIYEQFF.

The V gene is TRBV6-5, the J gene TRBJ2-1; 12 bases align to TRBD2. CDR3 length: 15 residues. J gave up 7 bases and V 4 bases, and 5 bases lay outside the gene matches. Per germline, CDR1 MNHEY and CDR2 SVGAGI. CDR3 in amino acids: CASSLTSGRGNEQFF. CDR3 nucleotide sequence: TGTGCCAGCAGTTTGACTAGCGGGAGAGGTAATGAGCAGTTCTTC.

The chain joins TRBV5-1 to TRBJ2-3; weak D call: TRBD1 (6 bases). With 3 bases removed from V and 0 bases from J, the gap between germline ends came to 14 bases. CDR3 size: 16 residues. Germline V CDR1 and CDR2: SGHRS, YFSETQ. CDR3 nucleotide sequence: TGCGCCAGCAGCTCCGCCCCCGGGACAAGCACAGATACGCAGTATTTT. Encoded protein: CASSSAPGTSTDTQYF.

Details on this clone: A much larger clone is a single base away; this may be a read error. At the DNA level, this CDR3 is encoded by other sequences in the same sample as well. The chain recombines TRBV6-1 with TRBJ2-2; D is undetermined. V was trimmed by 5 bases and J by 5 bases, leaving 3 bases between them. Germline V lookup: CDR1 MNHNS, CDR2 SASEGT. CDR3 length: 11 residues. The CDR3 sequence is CASSLTGELFF. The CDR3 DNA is TGTGCCAGCAGTTTAACCGGGGAGCTGTTTTTT.

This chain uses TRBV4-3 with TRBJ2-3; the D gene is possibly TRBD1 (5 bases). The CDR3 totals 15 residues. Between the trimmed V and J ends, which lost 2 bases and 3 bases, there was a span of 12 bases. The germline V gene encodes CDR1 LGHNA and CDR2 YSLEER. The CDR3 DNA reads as TGCGCCAGCAGCCAACTCGTCAGGGAAACAGATACGCAGTATTTT. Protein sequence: CASSQLVRETDTQYF.

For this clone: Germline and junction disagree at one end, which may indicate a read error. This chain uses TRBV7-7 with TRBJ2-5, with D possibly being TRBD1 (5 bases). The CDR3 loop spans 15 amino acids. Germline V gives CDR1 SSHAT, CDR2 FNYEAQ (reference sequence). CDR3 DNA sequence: TGTGCTAGCAGCTTAGGGCAGGGTATGCAGGAGACCCAGTACTTC. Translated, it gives CASSLGQGMQETQYF.

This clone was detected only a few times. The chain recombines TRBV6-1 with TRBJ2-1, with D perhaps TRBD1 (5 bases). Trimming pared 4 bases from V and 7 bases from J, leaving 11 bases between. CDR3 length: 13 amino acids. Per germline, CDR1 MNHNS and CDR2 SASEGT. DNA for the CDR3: TGTGCCAGCAGTGGACAGCAACGGAATGAGCAGTTCTTC. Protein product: CASSGQQRNEQFF.

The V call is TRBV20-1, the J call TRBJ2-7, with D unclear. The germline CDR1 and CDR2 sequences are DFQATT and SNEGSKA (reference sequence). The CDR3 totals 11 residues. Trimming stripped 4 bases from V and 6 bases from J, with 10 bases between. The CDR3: CSATESGEQYF. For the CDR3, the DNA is TGCAGTGCTACCGAATCCGGCGAGCAGTACTTC.

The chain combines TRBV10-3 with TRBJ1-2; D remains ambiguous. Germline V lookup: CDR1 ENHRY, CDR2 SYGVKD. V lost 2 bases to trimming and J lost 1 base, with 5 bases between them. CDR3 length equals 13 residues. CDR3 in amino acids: CAISEDGNYGYTF. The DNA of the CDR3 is TGTGCCATCAGTGAGGACGGTAACTATGGCTACACCTTC.

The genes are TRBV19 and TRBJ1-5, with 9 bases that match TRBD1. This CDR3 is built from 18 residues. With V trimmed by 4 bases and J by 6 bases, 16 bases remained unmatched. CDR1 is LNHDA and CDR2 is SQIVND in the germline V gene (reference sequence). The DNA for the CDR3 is TGTGCCAGTAGTAGAACAGGGGGCAAAGATATATCTAGTCAGCCCCAGCATTTT. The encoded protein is CASSRTGGKDISSQPQHF.